This T cell receptor beta chain was documented in a study of T cell changes during pregnancy in multiple sclerosis. The data were produced by immunoSEQ multiplex PCR, yet TCRdb's version contains in-frame clones alone and is incomplete. The data show under 25,000 clones, around four fifths seen once. J gave up 7 bases and V 3 bases, and 7 bases lay outside the gene matches. Germline-derived CDR1 and CDR2 are SGDLS and YYNGEE. This CDR3 is 13 amino acids long. This TCR was sampled from a female donor in good health, enrolled as a control in a pregnancy study. The chain is built from TRBV9 and TRBJ2-7, with TRBD2 matching over 7 bases. The sequencing here drew on CD8+ T cells from peripheral blood mononuclear cells, taken in the first trimester of pregnancy. The CDR3 coding sequence is TGTGCCAGCAGCGCTGGGGGGGGTCGGGAGCAGTACTTC. The encoded protein is CASSAGGGREQYF.